Shown below are 3 T cell receptor beta chains from a single sample sequenced in a study of blood T cell repertoires in COVID-19. Clones were read by immunoSEQ multiplex PCR, and TCRdb kept only the in-frame ones, dropping some. Here the sample spans 200,000 to 250,000 clones, 75% to 90% being singletons. Sequencing input: PBMCs or T cells enriched from blood (not recorded which). The receptor source for this set is a woman aged 40 to 49 with acute COVID-19.

V and J are TRBV6-2 or TRBV6-3 and TRBJ2-7; 8 bases fit TRBD1. V lost 3 bases and J lost 5; bases outside the gene matches: 9. CDR1 and CDR2 (germline): MNHEY, SVGEGT. This CDR3 is built from 15 residues. CDR3 in DNA: TGTGCCAGCAGTTATGTTGACAGGGGAAGGGACGAGCAGTACTTC. Protein: CASSYVDRGRDEQYF.

The chain employs TRBV12-5 and TRBJ2-2; TRBD1 agrees at 8 bases. The germline CDR1 and CDR2 sequences are LGHNT and FRNRAP. CDR3 length: 19 amino acids. V gave up 1 base and J gave up 4 bases; unmatched junction bases: 14. Written as DNA, the CDR3 is TGTGCTAGTGGTTTGGGGACAGGGTGGCAGGACCGGGGCACCGGGGAGCTGTTTTTT. It encodes CASGLGTGWQDRGTGELFF.

V is TRBV27 and J is TRBJ2-2; unclear D gene. The CDR3 contains 14 residues. Trimming took 3 bases from V and 0 from J, leaving 5 bases between them. Looked up from germline, CDR1 is MNHEY and CDR2 is SMNVEV (reference sequence). The DNA for the CDR3 is TGTGCCAGCAGTTTCCAGGCGAACACCGGGGAGCTGTTTTTT. This encodes CASSFQANTGELFF.